This T cell receptor beta chain originates from a study of cytomegalovirus exposure and HLA in healthy donors. Overall study findings and caveats: Prior analysis indicated that the majority of TCR beta V segments exhibited productivity approximately 87% or approximately 30% of the time. A further, later analysis showed that HLA-associated TCR beta chains (compared with equally common others) were more clonally expanded. Cytomegalovirus association was assigned to 150 to 200 TCR beta chains.

PCR was performed using 60 Vbeta and 13 Jbeta primers. Study processing details: In a later analysis, the count reached some 83 million unique TCR beta chains, with about 11 million shared. Some clones are missing from TCRdb's copy, which holds only in-frame ones; the method was immunoSEQ multiplex PCR. That table supplies the V and J calls and clone size; D and trimming were determined from the DNA. This table holds around 300,000 clones, around 65% found once. V was trimmed by 0 bases and J by 6 bases, leaving 12 bases between them. The CDR3 sequence is 15 residues long. Germline-derived CDR1 and CDR2 are LGHNA and YNFKEQ. Points on this clone: Its antigen remains unidentified.

This sequence was found in a female donor in good health and CMV-seronegative. The sequenced sample consisted of PBMCs. This chain links TRBV4-2 with TRBJ1-5, with TRBD1 as a possible D gene (6 bases). CDR3 residues: CASSQDAGAGQPQHF. The CDR3 DNA follows: TGTGCCAGCAGCCAAGATGCGGGGGCGGGTCAGCCCCAGCATTTT.